One sample yielded the 18 T cell receptor beta chains listed below, sequenced in a study of cytomegalovirus exposure and HLA in healthy donors. The PCR contained 60 Vbeta and 13 Jbeta primers. Measured with immunoSEQ multiplex PCR; TCRdb has only the in-frame clones, and not every one. This table holds about 260,000 clones, about four fifths found once. Material: PBMCs. The receptor source for this set is a woman between 40 and 50 years old in good health and CMV-seropositive.

The chain carries TRBV11-3 and TRBJ2-7; 7 nucleotides agree with TRBD1. The CDR3 consists of 14 residues. Germline-derived CDR1 and CDR2 are SGHNT and YENEEA. The V and J ends lost 4 bases and 0 bases, in that order; junction bases with no gene match: 3. The CDR3 protein is CASSSRTGSYEQYF. The CDR3, as DNA: TGTGCCAGCAGCTCCCGGACAGGCTCCTACGAGCAGTACTTC. Combining the CDR3 with reference TRBV11-3 and TRBJ2-7 gives the whole variable domain EAGVVQSPRYKIIEKKQPVAFWCNPISGHNTLYWYLQNLGQGPELLIRYENEEAVDDSQLPKDRFSAERLKGVDSTLKIQPAELGDSAVYLCASSSRTGSYEQYFGPGTRLTVT.

A note on this clone: Mismatch with germline at one junction end may stem from a read error. V usage is TRBV7-9 and J usage is TRBJ1-2, with TRBD1 matching 7 bases. Germline CDR1 and CDR2: SEHNR and FQNEAQ (reference sequence). This CDR3 region has 13 residues. The CDR3 is CASSSTGTEAHFF. The CDR3 DNA reads as TGTGCCAGCAGCTCAACCGGGACAGAAGCCCATTTCTTC.

V is TRBV15 and J is TRBJ2-7, with D unclear. The length of the CDR3 is 13 residues. Germline V gene data show CDR1 as LNHNV and CDR2 as YYDKDF (reference sequence). V lost 0 bases and J 4 bases, leaving 7 bases between the germline ends. The CDR3 DNA sequence: TGTGCCACCAGCAGAGATACCCTATACGAGCAGTACTTC. Translated: CATSRDTLYEQYF.

J is TRBJ2-3 and V is TRBV14; TRBD2 agrees at 9 bases. The junction had 9 bases not matched to a gene; V was cut back by 0 bases and J by 5 bases. CDR1 is SGHDN, CDR2 FVKESK, per germline. There are 17 residues in the CDR3. CDR3 protein: CASSQESSGTREDTQYF. The CDR3 bases are TGTGCCAGCAGCCAAGAGTCTAGCGGGACCCGTGAAGATACGCAGTATTTT.

The CDR3 sequence: CASSLDRGRTGELFF. DNA of the CDR3: TGTGCCAGCAGCTTAGACAGGGGTCGCACCGGGGAGCTGTTTTTT. V usage is TRBV7-9 and J usage is TRBJ2-2, with 7 positions matching TRBD1. CDR3 length: 15 amino acids. Germline CDR1 reads SEHNR; CDR2 reads FQNEAQ (reference sequence). V was pared by 1 base and J by 4 bases, with 3 bases of the junction left unmatched. The full variable domain, with the rest looked up from reference TRBV7-9 and TRBJ2-2, is DTGVSQNPRHKITKRGQNVTFRCDPISEHNRLYWYRQTLGQGPEFLTYFQNEAQLEKSRLLSDRFSAERPKGSFSTLEIQRTEQGDSAMYLCASSLDRGRTGELFFGEGSRLTVL.

The chain recombines TRBV10-1 with TRBJ1-2, with 7 bases matching TRBD1. Per the germline V gene, CDR1 is WNHNN and CDR2 is SYGVQD (reference sequence). The CDR3 is 17 amino acids. J was trimmed by 2 bases and V by 5 bases; bases with no gene match: 14. This chain's CDR3 is CASSTTGPGEENYGYTF. Here the CDR3 DNA reads TGCGCCAGCAGTACGACAGGGCCGGGTGAGGAAAACTATGGCTACACCTTC.

V gene TRBV7-6 combines with J gene TRBJ2-2, with 11 nucleotides matching TRBD2. The CDR3 spans 20 residues. Germline CDR1 is SGHVS and CDR2 is FNYEAQ. The junction had 10 bases not matched to a gene; V was cut back by 1 base and J by 0 bases. The CDR3 sequence is CASSLVRTSGSLANTGELFF. The CDR3 DNA reads as TGTGCCAGCAGCTTAGTCCGTACTAGCGGGAGTTTGGCGAACACCGGGGAGCTGTTTTTT.

The rearrangement links TRBV14 to TRBJ1-4, with 9 positions matching TRBD1. Germline loops: CDR1 SGHDN, CDR2 FVKESK. The CDR3 spans 18 residues. V trimming: 4 bases; J trimming: 0 bases; junction bases outside the gene matches: 9. CDR3: CASSRRRDRAATNEKLFF. The CDR3 region has the DNA TGTGCCAGCAGCCGCCGTCGGGACAGGGCTGCAACTAATGAAAAACTGTTTTTT.

The chain combines TRBV5-1 with TRBJ2-1, with TRBD2 identical over 7 bases. This CDR3 comprises 15 residues. Germline trimming cut 6 bases from V and 6 bases from J; bases unmatched to any gene: 12. Germline V gene sequence: CDR1 SGHRS, CDR2 YFSETQ. The CDR3 sequence is CASTPFHTGGNEQFF. In nucleotides, the CDR3 is TGCGCCAGCACTCCTTTTCATACGGGAGGCAATGAGCAGTTCTTC. Drawing the rest from reference TRBV5-1 and TRBJ2-1, the complete variable domain is KAGVTQTPRYLIKTRGQQVTLSCSPISGHRSVSWYQQTPGQGLQFLFEYFSETQRNKGNFPGRFSGRQFSNSRSEMNVSTLELGDSALYLCASTPFHTGGNEQFFGPGTRLTVL.

This clone was found once. The chain combines TRBV5-6 with TRBJ2-7; weak D call: TRBD2 (6 bases). Trimming shortened V by 4 bases and J by 5 bases, and 16 bases separated the two germline ends. The CDR3 totals 14 residues. The germline V gene has CDR1 SGHDT and CDR2 YYEEEE. The CDR3 sequence: CASSTGGGRNEQYF. DNA of the CDR3: TGTGCCAGCAGCACAGGAGGAGGGCGAAACGAGCAGTACTTC.

In this sample, this clone turned up once. V and J are TRBV14 and TRBJ1-2; D is ambiguous. Germline-derived CDR1 and CDR2 are SGHDN and FVKESK. CDR3 length: 13 amino acids. Between the trimmed V and J ends, which lost 1 base and 3 bases, there was a span of 6 bases. The CDR3 region is CASSQGQDYGYTF. As DNA, the CDR3 is TGTGCCAGCAGCCAAGGTCAGGACTATGGCTACACCTTC.

This sequence joins TRBV29-1 and TRBJ1-1; possibly TRBD1 for D (6 bases). Trimming left V 6 bases short and J 1 base short, with 15 bases between. The CDR3 runs 14 residues. Looked up from germline, CDR1 is SQVTM and CDR2 is ANQGSEA. CDR3 coding DNA: TGCAGCGTGGCCGGGACAAGGGAGAACACTGAAGCTTTCTTT. Residues: CSVAGTRENTEAFF.

Turning to this clone: One end of the junction is discordant with germline, which a read error may explain. The genes are TRBV6-5 and TRBJ2-6; possibly TRBD1 for D (5 bases). CDR1 and CDR2 (germline): MNHEY, SVGAGI. This CDR3 region has 16 residues. The DNA of the CDR3 is TGTGCCAGCAGTTACTCGAATATCCCTGGGGCCAACGGCCTGACTTTC. Translating gives CASSYSNIPGANGLTF.

As regards this clone: At one boundary the junction diverges from the germline segment, which might be a read error. The chain has TRBV7-8 and TRBJ2-7; no clear D gene. There are 11 residues in the CDR3. Germline-derived CDR1 and CDR2 are SGHVS and FQNEAQ. The CDR3 is CASSLGGGEHF. The DNA of the CDR3 is TGTGCCAGCAGCTTAGGAGGCGGCGAGCACTTC.

This clone was found a few times. The genes are TRBV29-1 and TRBJ2-7, with TRBD2 as a possible D gene (6 bases). The CDR3 sequence is 14 residues long. V dropped 5 bases and J dropped 0 bases, with 14 bases sitting between them. Germline V gene sequence: CDR1 SQVTM, CDR2 ANQGSEA. The CDR3 DNA follows: TGCAGCGTTAGCGGGCTCTACTTCTCCTACGAGCAGTACTTC. Residues: CSVSGLYFSYEQYF.

About this clone itself: The conserved phenylalanine or tryptophan normally closing the CDR3 is absent here, so this likely arose from a read error. The limits of the CDR3 on the DNA are not certain, so only TCRdb's listed CDR3 is given. The V and J genes are TRBV12-2 and TRBJ2-7; the D segment call TRBD2 is taken from the table without a DNA check. TRBV12-2 is given as a pseudogene. The CDR3 is 11 amino acids in total, end residues counted. CDR3 residues: CASRCPLGGPL.

V usage is TRBV23-1 and J usage is TRBJ1-6; 9 bases match TRBD1. TRBV23-1 is an ORF; its function is uncertain. The length of the CDR3 is 16 residues. Germline trimming cut 4 bases from V and 10 bases from J; bases unmatched to any gene: 11. The CDR3 nucleotides are TGCGCCAGCAGTCGGATAACAGGGGGCATAGGATCACCCCTCCACTTT. The encoded protein is CASSRITGGIGSPLHF.

The chain has TRBV5-4 and TRBJ1-2, with 7 bases that match TRBD1. The CDR3 is 15 residues long. CDR1 is SGHNT and CDR2 is YYREEE in the germline V gene (reference sequence). V was clipped by 0 bases and J by 4 bases; unmatched bases: 6. The CDR3 here is CASSLDRTGGYGYTF. CDR3 DNA sequence: TGTGCCAGCAGCTTGGACCGGACAGGCGGCTATGGCTACACCTTC.